These 11 T cell receptor beta chains originate from one sample sequenced in a study of CD8 T cells in cerebrospinal fluid in Alzheimer's disease. Using the 10x single-cell sequencing reads, TCRdb records one entry per CDR3 protein without DNA. This sample's table reports roughly 990 distinct CDR3 sequences. Sample: cerebrospinal fluid. These receptors were obtained from a human donor in good health.

This clonotype is classed as medium-sized by frequency. The rearrangement joins TRBV7-2 to TRBJ2-1; with no DNA, the TCRdb D assignment of TRBD2 cannot be verified. This CDR3 comprises 21 residues. Germline V gene sequence: CDR1 SGHTA, CDR2 FQGNSA. CDR3 sequence: CASSLLGLAGPNPGSYNEQFF.

Measured by frequency, this clonotype is medium-sized. The chain employs TRBV27 and TRBJ2-1; TCRdb returns TRBD2, unconfirmable since there is no DNA. In germline, CDR1 is MNHEY, CDR2 SMNVEV (reference sequence). This CDR3 comprises 14 residues. CDR3 protein: CASSTSMGLNEQFF.

This clonotype ranks as large in terms of frequency. The chain employs TRBV6-6 and TRBJ1-3; the TRBD1 assignment by TCRdb is unverifiable without DNA. The CDR3 is 18 amino acids. Germline V CDR1 and CDR2: MNHNY, SVGAGI (reference sequence). The CDR3 region is CASSPSGTSKSSGNTIYF.

This clonotype is medium-sized by frequency. This chain links TRBV12-3 or TRBV12-4 with TRBJ1-5; TCRdb's D call of TRBD1 is untestable without DNA. CDR3 size: 14 residues. The CDR3 sequence is CASSYWGTRGPQHF.

The chain employs TRBV19 and TRBJ2-3; the TCRdb D gene call, TRBD1, has no DNA to confirm it. This CDR3 is 17 amino acids long. Looked up from germline, CDR1 is LNHDA and CDR2 is SQIVND (reference sequence). The CDR3: CASTPTVPGQGPDTQYF.

This clonotype is identified as medium-sized (0.01 to 0.1%) from frequency. The V gene is TRBV7-3, the J gene TRBJ2-2. This CDR3 region has 14 residues. The germline V gene has CDR1 SGHTA and CDR2 FQGTGA. CDR3: CASSLGQIGGELFF. The full variable domain, rest sourced from reference TRBV7-3 and TRBJ2-2, is GAGVSQTPSNKVTEKGKYVELRCDPISGHTALYWYRQSLGQGPEFLIYFQGTGAADDSGLPNDRFFAVRPEGSVSTLKIQRTERGDSAVYLCASSLGQIGGELFFGEGSRLTVL.

This chain links TRBV19 with TRBJ1-2; the D gene TCRdb calls, TRBD1, cannot be checked with no DNA. Germline CDR1 LNHDA, CDR2 SQIVND (reference sequence). CDR3 length: 14 residues. The CDR3 sequence: CASSIATGSYGYTF. The complete variable domain, with remaining parts taken from reference TRBV19 and TRBJ1-2, reads DGGITQSPKYLFRKEGQNVTLSCEQNLNHDAMYWYRQDPGQGLRLIYYSQIVNDFQKGDIAEGYSVSREKKESFPLTVTSAQKNPTAFYLCASSIATGSYGYTFGSGTRLTVV.

This clonotype is identified as medium-sized from frequency. This chain joins TRBV18 and TRBJ1-4; TCRdb proposes TRBD1, but this gene call is untestable without DNA. There are 13 residues in the CDR3. Germline V gives CDR1 KGHSH, CDR2 LQKENI. CDR3 sequence: CASSVQGNEKLFF. The full variable domain, in which reference TRBV18 and TRBJ1-4 provide the parts outside the CDR3, is NAGVMQNPRHLVRRRGQEARLRCSPMKGHSHVYWYRQLPEEGLKFMVYLQKENIIDESGMPKERFSAEFPKEGPSILRIQQVVRGDSAAYFCASSVQGNEKLFFGSGTQLSVL.

This clonotype is deemed medium-sized by its frequency. V gene TRBV28 combines with J gene TRBJ2-1; the D call of TRBD2 rests on TCRdb alone, since no DNA is present to check it. There are 16 residues in the CDR3. CDR1 is MDHEN and CDR2 is SYDVKM in the germline V gene. CDR3 region: CASSRASGGQYNEQFF.

In terms of frequency, this clonotype is hyperexpanded. The chain uses TRBV21-1 and TRBJ2-7; the TRBD2 assignment by TCRdb is unverifiable without DNA. TRBV21-1 is a pseudogene. CDR3 length: 15 amino acids. CDR3 region: CASSKAGRACYEQYF.

By frequency, this clonotype is medium-sized. This sequence joins TRBV18 and TRBJ2-3; TCRdb lists TRBD1, though no DNA is available to test this call. Germline-derived CDR1 and CDR2 are KGHSH and LQKENI. The CDR3 is made up of 11 amino acids. The CDR3 here is CASSSPYTQYF.